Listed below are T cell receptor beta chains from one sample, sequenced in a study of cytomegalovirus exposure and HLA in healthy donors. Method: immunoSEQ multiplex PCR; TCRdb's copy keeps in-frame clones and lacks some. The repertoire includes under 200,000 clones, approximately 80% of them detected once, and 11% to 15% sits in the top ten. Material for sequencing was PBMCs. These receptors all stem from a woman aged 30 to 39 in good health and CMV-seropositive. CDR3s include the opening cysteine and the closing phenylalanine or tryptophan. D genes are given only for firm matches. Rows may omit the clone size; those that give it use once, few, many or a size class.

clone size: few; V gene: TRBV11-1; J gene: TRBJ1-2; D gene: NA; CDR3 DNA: TGTGCCAGCAGCTTAGACAGGATCGGGTATGGCTACACCTTC; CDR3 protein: CASSLDRIGYGYTF
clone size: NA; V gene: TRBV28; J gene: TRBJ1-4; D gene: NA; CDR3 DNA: TGTGCCAGCAGGAGTAATGAAAAACTGTTTTTT; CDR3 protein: CASRSNEKLFF
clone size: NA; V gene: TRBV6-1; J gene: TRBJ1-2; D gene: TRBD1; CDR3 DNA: TGTGCCAGCAGTGGGCAATTACAGGGGGCTGAAGACTTC; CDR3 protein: CASSGQLQGAEDF
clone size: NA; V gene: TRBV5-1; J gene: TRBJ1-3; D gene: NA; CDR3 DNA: TGCGCCAGCAGCTCACAGGGCCTCTCTGGAAACACCATATATTTT; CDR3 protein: CASSSQGLSGNTIYF
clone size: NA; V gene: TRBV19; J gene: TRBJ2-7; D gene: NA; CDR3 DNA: TGTGCCAGTAAGGGGATTAACTACGAGCAGTACTTC; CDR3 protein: CASKGINYEQYF
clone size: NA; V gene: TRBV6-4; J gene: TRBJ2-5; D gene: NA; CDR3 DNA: TGTGCCATTACCGGCCAAGAGACCCAGTACTTC; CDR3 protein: CAITGQETQYF
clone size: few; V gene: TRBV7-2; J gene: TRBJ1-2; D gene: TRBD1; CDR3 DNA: TGTGCCAGCAGTTTAGAAGGACAGGGCGGTGATGGCTACACCTTC; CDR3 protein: CASSLEGQGGDGYTF
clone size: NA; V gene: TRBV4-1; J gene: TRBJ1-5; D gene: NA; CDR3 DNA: TGCGCCAGCAGCCAAGATGGGGGGGCCGAAATAAGATATCAGCCCCAGCATTTT; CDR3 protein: CASSQDGGAEIRYQPQHF
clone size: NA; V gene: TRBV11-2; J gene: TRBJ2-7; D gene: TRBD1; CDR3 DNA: TGTGCCAGCAGCTTTAGACAGGGGGTCCCTTCTGTGCAGTACTTC; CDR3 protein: CASSFRQGVPSVQYF
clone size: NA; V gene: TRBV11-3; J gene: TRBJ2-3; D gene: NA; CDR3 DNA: TGTGCCAGCAGCGCGTCCCGAATTGTAGATACGCAGTATTTT; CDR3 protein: CASSASRIVDTQYF
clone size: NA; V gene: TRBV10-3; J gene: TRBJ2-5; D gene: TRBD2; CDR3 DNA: TGTGCCATCAATCGAGCAGCGGGGGAGACCCAGTACTTC; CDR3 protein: CAINRAAGETQYF
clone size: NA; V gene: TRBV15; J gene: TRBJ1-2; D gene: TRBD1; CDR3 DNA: TGTGCCACCAGCAGAGTGTTTGGACAGGGAATCGTCGATGGCTACACCTTC; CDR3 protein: CATSRVFGQGIVDGYTF
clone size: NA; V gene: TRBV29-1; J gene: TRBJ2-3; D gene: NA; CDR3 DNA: TGCAGCGTTGAAGACCAGACTAGAACTCCGTATTTT; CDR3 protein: CSVEDQTRTPYF
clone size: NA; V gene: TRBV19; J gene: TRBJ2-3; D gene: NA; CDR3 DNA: TGTGCCAGTAGTATAGGGACAGCCCCAAACACAGATACGCAGTATTTT; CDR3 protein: CASSIGTAPNTDTQYF
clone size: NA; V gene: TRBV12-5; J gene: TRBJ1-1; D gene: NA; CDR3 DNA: TGTGCTAGTGTTTTTGGAGGGTTCAACACTGAAGCTTTCTTT; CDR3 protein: CASVFGGFNTEAFF
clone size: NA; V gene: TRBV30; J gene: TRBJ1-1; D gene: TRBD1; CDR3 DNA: TGTGCCTGGAGCACAACAGGGGGTGAAGCTTTCTTT; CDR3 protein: CAWSTTGGEAFF
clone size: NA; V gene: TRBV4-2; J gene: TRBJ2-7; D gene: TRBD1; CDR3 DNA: TGTGCCAGCAGCCAAGTTTCGTTGGACAGGGGCGGCGAGCAGTACTTC; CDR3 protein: CASSQVSLDRGGEQYF
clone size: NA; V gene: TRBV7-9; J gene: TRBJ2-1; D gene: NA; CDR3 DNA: TGTGCCAGCAGCCCCCGTTATGGACAGTCTTACAATGAGCAGTTCTTC; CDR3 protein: CASSPRYGQSYNEQFF
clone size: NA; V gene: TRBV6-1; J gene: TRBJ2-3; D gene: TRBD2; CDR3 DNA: TGTGCCAGCAGTGAATGGCCTAGCGGGGAGCCTTATACGCAGTATTTT; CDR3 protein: CASSEWPSGEPYTQYF
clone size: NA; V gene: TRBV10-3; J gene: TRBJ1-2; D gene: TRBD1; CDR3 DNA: TGTGCCATCAGGAAGACAGGGGAGGAGGATGGCTACACCTTC; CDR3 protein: CAIRKTGEEDGYTF
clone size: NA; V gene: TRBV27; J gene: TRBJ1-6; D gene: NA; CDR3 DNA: TGTGCCAGCAGTTCCTCACGTTTAGTCCCCCTCCACTTT; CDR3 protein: CASSSSRLVPLHF
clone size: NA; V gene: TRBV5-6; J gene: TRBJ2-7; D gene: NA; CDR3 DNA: TGTGCCAGCAGCGATGCGGGACGGAGGGAGGAGCAGTACTTC; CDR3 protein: CASSDAGRREEQYF
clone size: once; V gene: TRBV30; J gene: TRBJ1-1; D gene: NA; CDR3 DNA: TGTGCCTGGTCCCCGAGTTCCACTGAAGCTTTCTTT; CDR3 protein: CAWSPSSTEAFF
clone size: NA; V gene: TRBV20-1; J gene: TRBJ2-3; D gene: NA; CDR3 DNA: TGCAGTGCTAGGACAGGATCAACCCCCTTT; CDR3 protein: CSARTGSTPF
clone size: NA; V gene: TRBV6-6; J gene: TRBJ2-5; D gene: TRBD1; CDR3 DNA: TGTGCCAGCAGGGTGACAGGGGGAGGCCAAGAGACCCAGTACTTC; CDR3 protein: CASRVTGGGQETQYF
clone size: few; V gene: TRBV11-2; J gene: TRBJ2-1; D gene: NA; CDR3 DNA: TGTGCCAGCAGGCCCCCCGGGAGTGAGCAGTTCTTC; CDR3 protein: CASRPPGSEQFF
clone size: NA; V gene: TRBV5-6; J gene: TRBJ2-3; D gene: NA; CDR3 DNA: TGTGCCAGCAGCTTGGCAGACTTAAATACGCAGTATTTT; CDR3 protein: CASSLADLNTQYF
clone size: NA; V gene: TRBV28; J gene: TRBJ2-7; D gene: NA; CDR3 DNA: TGTGCCAGCCGCCGGACGGGGAACTACGAGCAGTACTTC; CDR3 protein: CASRRTGNYEQYF
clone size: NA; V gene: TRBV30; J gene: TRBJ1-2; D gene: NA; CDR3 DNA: TGTGCCTTCAGGAACTATGGCTACACCTTC; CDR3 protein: CAFRNYGYTF
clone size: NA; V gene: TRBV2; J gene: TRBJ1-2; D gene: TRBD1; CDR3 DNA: TGTGCCAGCAGTGAGACAGGGCGCTATGGCTACACCTTC; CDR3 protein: CASSETGRYGYTF
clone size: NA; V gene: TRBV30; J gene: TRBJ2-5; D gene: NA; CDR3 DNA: TGTGCCTGGAGTATAGGAAGCGGGACCCAGTACTTC; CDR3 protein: CAWSIGSGTQYF
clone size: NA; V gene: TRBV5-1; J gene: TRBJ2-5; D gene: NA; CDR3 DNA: TGCGCCAGCAGCCCTCCGACAGGCCCAGAGACCCAGTACTTC; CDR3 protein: CASSPPTGPETQYF
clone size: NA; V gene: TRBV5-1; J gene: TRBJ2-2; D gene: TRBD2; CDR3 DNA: TGCGCCAGCAGAAAGCGGGAGGCCACCGGGGAGCTGTTTTTT; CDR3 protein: CASRKREATGELFF
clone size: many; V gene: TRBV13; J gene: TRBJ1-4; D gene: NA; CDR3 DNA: TGTGCCAGCAGCTTCTCGGTTGGGAGGGAGGATGAAAAACTGTTTTTT; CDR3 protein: CASSFSVGREDEKLFF
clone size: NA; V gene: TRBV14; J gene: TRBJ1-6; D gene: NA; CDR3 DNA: TGTGCCAGCAGCCAGGGGGGAAATTCACCCCTCCACTTT; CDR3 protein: CASSQGGNSPLHF
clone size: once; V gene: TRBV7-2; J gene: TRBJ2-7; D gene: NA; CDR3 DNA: TGTGCCAGCAGCTTAGGAGGGGGGGCTAGTCAGGGCGAGCAGTACTTC; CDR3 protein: CASSLGGGASQGEQYF
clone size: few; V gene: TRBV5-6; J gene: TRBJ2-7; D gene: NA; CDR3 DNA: TGTGCCAGCAGCTCAGCCGGGATCTCCTACGAGCAGTACTTC; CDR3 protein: CASSSAGISYEQYF
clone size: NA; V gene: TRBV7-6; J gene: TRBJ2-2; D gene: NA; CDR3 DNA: TGTGCCAGCAGCTCCCGTAGCGGAAACACCGGGGAGCTGTTTTTT; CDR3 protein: CASSSRSGNTGELFF
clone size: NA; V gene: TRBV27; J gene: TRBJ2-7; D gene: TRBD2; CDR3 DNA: TGTGCCAGCAGTTCCCTGACTAGCGGTTCCTACGAGCAGTACTTC; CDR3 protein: CASSSLTSGSYEQYF
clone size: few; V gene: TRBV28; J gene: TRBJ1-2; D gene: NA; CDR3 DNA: TGTGCCAGCAGTTTGGACAGCTTTAACTATGGCTACACCTTC; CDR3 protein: CASSLDSFNYGYTF
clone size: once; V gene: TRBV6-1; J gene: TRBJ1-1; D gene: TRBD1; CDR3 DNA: TGTGCCAGCAGTCCCACAGGGGCGATAAACACTGAAGCTTTCTTT; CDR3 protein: CASSPTGAINTEAFF
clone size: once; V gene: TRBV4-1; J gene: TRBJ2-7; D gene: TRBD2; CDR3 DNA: TGCGCCAGCAGCCAAGCTCTAGCGGGAGGCGAGCAGTACTTC; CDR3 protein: CASSQALAGGEQYF
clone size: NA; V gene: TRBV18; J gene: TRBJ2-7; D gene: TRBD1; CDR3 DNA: TGTGCCAGCTCACCACTCAGCCCCGGGACAGGGTACGAGCAGTACTTC; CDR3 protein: CASSPLSPGTGYEQYF
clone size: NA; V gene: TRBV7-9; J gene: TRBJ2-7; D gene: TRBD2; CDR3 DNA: TGTGCCAGCAGCTCACGCAAAACTTTAGCGGGAGGGCCCTACGAGCAGTACTTC; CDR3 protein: CASSSRKTLAGGPYEQYF
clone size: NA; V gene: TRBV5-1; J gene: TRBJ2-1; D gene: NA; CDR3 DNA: TGCGCCAGCAGCTTACGGAATGAGCAGTTCTTC; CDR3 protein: CASSLRNEQFF
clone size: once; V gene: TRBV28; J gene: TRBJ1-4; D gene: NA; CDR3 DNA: TGTGCCAGCAGTTACACAGGAACAACTAATGAAAAACTGTTTTTT; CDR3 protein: CASSYTGTTNEKLFF
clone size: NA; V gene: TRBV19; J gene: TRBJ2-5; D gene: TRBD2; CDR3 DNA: TGTGCCACCGCGGAGAGCGGGGGGGAGACCCAGTACTTC; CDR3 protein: CATAESGGETQYF
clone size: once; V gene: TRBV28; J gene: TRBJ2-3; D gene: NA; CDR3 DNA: TGTGCCAGCAGCTCACTAGTGAGGGATACGCAGTATTTT; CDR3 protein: CASSSLVRDTQYF
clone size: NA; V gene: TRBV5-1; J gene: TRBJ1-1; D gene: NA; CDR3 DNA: TGCGCCAGCAGCTTGCTACAGGGTGAGGACACTGAAGCTTTCTTT; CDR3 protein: CASSLLQGEDTEAFF
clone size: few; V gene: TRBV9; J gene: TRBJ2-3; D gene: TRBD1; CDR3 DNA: TGTGCCAGCAGCGTAGCCCCGAGGACAGGGGTGTCAGATACGCAGTATTTT; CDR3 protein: CASSVAPRTGVSDTQYF
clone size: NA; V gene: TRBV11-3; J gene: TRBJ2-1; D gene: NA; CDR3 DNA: TGTGCCAGCAGACGAGGCGGCAGCTCCTACAATGAGCAGTTCTTC; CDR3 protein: CASRRGGSSYNEQFF
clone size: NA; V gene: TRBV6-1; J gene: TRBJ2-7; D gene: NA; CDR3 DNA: TGTGCCAGCAGTAAGACAGGACCCTACGAGCAGTACTTC; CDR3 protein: CASSKTGPYEQYF
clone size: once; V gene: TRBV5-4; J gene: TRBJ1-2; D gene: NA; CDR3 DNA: TGTGCCAGCAGCTCAGGGGCGGCGTCTTACTATGGCTACACCTTC; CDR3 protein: CASSSGAASYYGYTF
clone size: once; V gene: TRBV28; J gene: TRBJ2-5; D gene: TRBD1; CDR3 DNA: TGTGCCAGCAGTTCACAGGGGCTTCAAGGGGGGACCCAGTACTTC; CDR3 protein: CASSSQGLQGGTQYF
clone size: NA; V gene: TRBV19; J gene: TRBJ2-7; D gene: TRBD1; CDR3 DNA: TGTGCCAGTAGTACACAGGGGAATTACGAGCAGTACTTC; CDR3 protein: CASSTQGNYEQYF
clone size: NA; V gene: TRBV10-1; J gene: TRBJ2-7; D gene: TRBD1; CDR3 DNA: TGCGCCAGCAGCCGGACAGGGTTGAGCGAGCAGTACTTC; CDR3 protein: CASSRTGLSEQYF
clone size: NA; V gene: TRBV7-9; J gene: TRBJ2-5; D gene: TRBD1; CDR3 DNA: TGTGCCAGCAGCTTAGAGACAGGGGGGGTGGAGACCCAGTACTTC; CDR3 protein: CASSLETGGVETQYF
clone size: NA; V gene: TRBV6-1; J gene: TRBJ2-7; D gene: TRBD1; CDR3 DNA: TGTGCCAGCAGTGCGATAGGACAGGGCGCCTACGAGCAGTACTTC; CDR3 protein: CASSAIGQGAYEQYF
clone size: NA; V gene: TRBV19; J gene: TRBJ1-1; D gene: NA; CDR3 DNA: TGTGCCAGTAGTCCCTCCGGGATATTGAACACTGAAGCTTTCTTT; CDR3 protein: CASSPSGILNTEAFF
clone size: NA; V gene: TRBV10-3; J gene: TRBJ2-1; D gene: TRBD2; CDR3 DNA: TGTGCCATCAGCCGTAGCGGGAGGGCCTCCTACAATGAGCAGTTCTTC; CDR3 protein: CAISRSGRASYNEQFF